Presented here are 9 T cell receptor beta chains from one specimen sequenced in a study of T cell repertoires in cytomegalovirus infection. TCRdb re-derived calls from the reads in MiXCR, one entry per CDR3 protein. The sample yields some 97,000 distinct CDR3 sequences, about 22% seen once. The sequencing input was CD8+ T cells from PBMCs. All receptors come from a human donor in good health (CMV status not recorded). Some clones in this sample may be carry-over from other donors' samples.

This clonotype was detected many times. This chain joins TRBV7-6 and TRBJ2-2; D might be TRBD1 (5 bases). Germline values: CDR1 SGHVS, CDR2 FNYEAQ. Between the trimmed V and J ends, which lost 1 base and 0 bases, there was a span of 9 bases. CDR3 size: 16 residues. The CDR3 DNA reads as TGTGCCAGCAGCTTAGTGTCAGGGTCGAACACCGGGGAGCTGTTTTTT. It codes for CASSLVSGSNTGELFF.

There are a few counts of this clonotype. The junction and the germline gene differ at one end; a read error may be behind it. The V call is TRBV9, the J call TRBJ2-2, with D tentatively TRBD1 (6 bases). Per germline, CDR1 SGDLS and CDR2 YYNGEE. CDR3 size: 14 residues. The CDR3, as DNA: TGTGCCAGCAGCGGGACAGCGAAAACCGGGGAGCTGTTTTTT. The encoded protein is CASSGTAKTGELFF.

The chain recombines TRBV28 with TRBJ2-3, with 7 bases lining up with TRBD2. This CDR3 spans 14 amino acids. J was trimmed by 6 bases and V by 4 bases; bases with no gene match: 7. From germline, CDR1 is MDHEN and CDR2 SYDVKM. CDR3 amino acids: CASSSSSGLDTQYF. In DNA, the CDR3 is TGTGCCAGCAGTTCCTCTAGCGGTCTGGATACGCAGTATTTT. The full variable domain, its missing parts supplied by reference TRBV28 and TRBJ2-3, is DVKVTQSSRYLVKRTGEKVFLECVQDMDHENMFWYRQDPGLGLRLIYFSYDVKMKEKGDIPEGYSVSREKKERFSLILESASTNQTSMYLCASSSSSGLDTQYFGPGTRLTVL.

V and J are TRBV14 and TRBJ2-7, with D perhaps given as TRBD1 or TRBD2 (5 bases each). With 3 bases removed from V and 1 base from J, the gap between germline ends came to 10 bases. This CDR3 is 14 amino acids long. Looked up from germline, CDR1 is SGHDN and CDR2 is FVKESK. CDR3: CASSQRGASYEQYF. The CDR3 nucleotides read TGTGCCAGCAGCCAGAGGGGAGCGTCCTACGAGCAGTACTTC.

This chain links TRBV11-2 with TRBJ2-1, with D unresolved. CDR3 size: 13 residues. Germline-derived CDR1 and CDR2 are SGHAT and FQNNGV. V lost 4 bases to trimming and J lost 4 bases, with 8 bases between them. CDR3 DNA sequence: TGTGCCAGCAGCTCCGACTGGTACAATGAGCAGTTCTTC. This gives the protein CASSSDWYNEQFF.

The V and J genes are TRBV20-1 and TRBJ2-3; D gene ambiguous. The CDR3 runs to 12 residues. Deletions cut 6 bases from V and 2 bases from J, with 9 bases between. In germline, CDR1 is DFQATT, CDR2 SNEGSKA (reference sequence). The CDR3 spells CSAPDPTDTQYF. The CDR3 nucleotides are TGCAGTGCCCCAGATCCCACAGATACGCAGTATTTT.

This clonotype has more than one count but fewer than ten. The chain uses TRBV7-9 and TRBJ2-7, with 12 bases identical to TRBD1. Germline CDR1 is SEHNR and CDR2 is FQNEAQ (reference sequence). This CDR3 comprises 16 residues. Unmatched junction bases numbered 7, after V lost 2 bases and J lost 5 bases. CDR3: CASSLRGGQGADEQYF. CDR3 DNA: TGTGCCAGCAGCTTAAGGGGGGGACAGGGGGCGGACGAGCAGTACTTC.

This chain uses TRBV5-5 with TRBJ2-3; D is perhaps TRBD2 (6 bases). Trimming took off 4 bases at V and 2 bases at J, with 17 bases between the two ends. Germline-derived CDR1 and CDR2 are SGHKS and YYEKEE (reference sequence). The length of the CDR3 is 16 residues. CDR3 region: CASSLGGAGPTDTQYF. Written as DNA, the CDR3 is TGTGCCAGCAGCCTAGGTGGGGCGGGACCCACAGATACGCAGTATTTT.

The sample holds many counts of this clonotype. This CDR3 reads CATTANNEQFF. The CDR3 bases are TGTGCCACAACAGCCAACAATGAGCAGTTCTTC. This chain links TRBV7-9 with TRBJ2-1; D is ambiguous. V shed 10 bases and J shed 5 bases, with 9 bases lying between them. Germline-derived CDR1 and CDR2 are SEHNR and FQNEAQ (reference sequence). The CDR3 has 11 amino acids.